The 19 T cell receptor beta chains listed next were all sequenced from one sample in a study of shared clonotypes between healthy human individuals. Profiling relied on immunoSEQ multiplex PCR, and the TCRdb table lists in-frame clones only, not all of them. In the table there are 2 million to 2.5 million clones, roughly 93% of which are singletons. Input material: naive CD4+ T cells from PBMCs. Subset meaning: CD45RA+ positively selected. The receptors shown here come from a man younger than 30 in good health. Some clones in this sample may be carry-over from other donors' samples.

J is TRBJ2-1 and V is TRBV19; weak D call: TRBD1 (6 bases). This CDR3 has 14 residues. The ends were cut back, 4 bases at V and 7 bases at J, with 14 bases in the middle. The germline V gene encodes CDR1 LNHDA and CDR2 SQIVND (reference sequence). The CDR3 protein is CASSTYTGMNEQFF. The CDR3 coding sequence is TGTGCCAGTAGTACCTATACAGGGATGAATGAGCAGTTCTTC.

V usage is TRBV5-4 and J usage is TRBJ2-1, with TRBD2 identical over 11 bases. Germline lookup yields CDR1 SGHNT and CDR2 YYREEE (reference sequence). The CDR3 has 15 residues. The V and J ends lost 5 bases and 6 bases, in that order; junction bases with no gene match: 7. This CDR3 reads CASRDLAGGGNEQFF. For the CDR3, the DNA is TGTGCCAGCAGAGATCTAGCGGGAGGCGGCAATGAGCAGTTCTTC.

The V and J genes are TRBV7-2 and TRBJ2-1, with 7 bases fitting TRBD2. The ends lost 5 bases at V and 4 bases at J; junction bases unmatched: 14. Germline CDR1 reads SGHTA; CDR2 reads FQGNSA. The CDR3 totals 17 residues. The CDR3 region is CASSQRGAGARYNEQFF. The DNA for the CDR3 is TGTGCCAGCAGCCAAAGAGGCGCGGGAGCCAGGTACAATGAGCAGTTCTTC.

V and J are TRBV28 and TRBJ2-7; TRBD2 matches 9 bases. V gave up 7 bases and J gave up 1 base; unmatched junction bases: 5. The CDR3 is 14 residues long. The germline gives CDR1 MDHEN, CDR2 SYDVKM. This CDR3 is CASNIAGESYEQYF. The CDR3 DNA reads TGTGCCAGCAACATAGCGGGAGAGTCCTACGAGCAGTACTTC.

The CDR3 DNA reads as TGTGCCAGCAGCGAGGACGCTTATGGCCCTGCCCAGCATTTT. Residues: CASSEDAYGPAQHF. The chain combines TRBV9 with TRBJ1-5; D call uncertain. CDR1 SGDLS and CDR2 YYNGEE come from the germline V gene. The CDR3 totals 14 residues. Trimming took off 3 bases at V and 11 bases at J, with 18 bases between the two ends. The full variable domain, rest sourced from reference TRBV9 and TRBJ1-5, is DSGVTQTPKHLITATGQRVTLRCSPRSGDLSVYWYQQSLDQGLQFLIQYYNGEERAKGNILERFSAQQFPDLHSELNLSSLELGDSALYFCASSEDAYGPAQHFGDGTRLSIL.

This chain links TRBV20-1 with TRBJ2-1; 9 nucleotides agree with TRBD2. This CDR3 has 11 amino acids. The germline V gene has CDR1 DFQATT and CDR2 SNEGSKA (reference sequence). The J segment lost 13 bases and the V segment lost 5 bases, leaving 6 bases of the junction unmatched. The CDR3 DNA reads as TGCAGTGCTCCAGATAGCGGGAGCCAGTTCTTC. Translated, it gives CSAPDSGSQFF.

The chain carries TRBV5-4 and TRBJ2-2; TRBD2 matches 14 bases. CDR1 is SGHNT, CDR2 YYREEE, per germline (reference sequence). The trim removed 4 bases at V and 6 bases at J, leaving 8 bases unmatched. This CDR3 is built from 17 residues. The CDR3 DNA sequence: TGTGCCAGCAGCCTCGGGACTAGCGGGAGACGAGCCGGGGAGCTGTTTTTT. Protein product: CASSLGTSGRRAGELFF. Full variable domain (rest looked up from reference TRBV5-4 and TRBJ2-2): ETGVTQSPTHLIKTRGQQVTLRCSSQSGHNTVSWYQQALGQGPQFIFQYYREEENGRGNFPPRFSGLQFPNYSSELNVNALELDDSALYLCASSLGTSGRRAGELFFGEGSRLTVL.

This clone turned up a few times. Written as DNA, the CDR3 is TGTGCCAGCAGCCCAAGGTTGGCTGATACGCAGTATTTT. Residues: CASSPRLADTQYF. This rearrangement joins TRBV7-9 to TRBJ2-3; unclear D gene. Trimming left V 5 bases short and J 6 bases short, with 12 bases between. Germline CDR1 and CDR2: SEHNR and FQNEAQ (reference sequence). The CDR3 spans 13 residues.

The chain recombines TRBV5-6 with TRBJ1-2, with 9 nucleotides matching TRBD1. Germline values: CDR1 SGHDT, CDR2 YYEEEE. The CDR3 totals 15 residues. The junction had 12 bases not matched to a gene; V was cut back by 4 bases and J by 8 bases. CDR3 loop: CASSLRIRTGAGYTF. CDR3 coding DNA: TGTGCCAGCAGCCTCCGGATCCGGACAGGGGCCGGCTACACCTTC.

This clone was found a few times. This CDR3 is also generated by other DNA sequences in the sample. This rearrangement joins TRBV5-1 to TRBJ1-2; D possibly corresponds to TRBD1 (6 bases). This CDR3 is built from 13 residues. V shed 4 bases and J shed 4 bases, with 11 bases lying between them. CDR1 is SGHRS and CDR2 is YFSETQ in the germline V gene. In DNA form, the CDR3 reads TGCGCCAGCAGCCTTGGACAGAGCTATGGCTACACCTTC. Its translation: CASSLGQSYGYTF.

The gene calls are TRBV20-1 and TRBJ2-1; tentatively, D is TRBD1 (5 bases). The ends were cut back, 6 bases at V and 12 bases at J, with 12 bases in the middle. The CDR3 is made up of 10 amino acids. In germline, CDR1 is DFQATT, CDR2 SNEGSKA (reference sequence). The CDR3, as DNA: TGCAGTGCATTTCTAGGGGTGCAGTTCTTC. Residues: CSAFLGVQFF.

The V and J genes are TRBV6-5 and TRBJ1-2; D gene ambiguous. V was clipped by 2 bases and J by 0 bases, with 7 bases between them. CDR3 length equals 14 residues. Germline CDR1 MNHEY, CDR2 SVGAGI. The CDR3 DNA is TGTGCCAGCAGTTACCTTGACACTAACTATGGCTACACCTTC. Amino acids: CASSYLDTNYGYTF.

The chain uses TRBV18 and TRBJ1-1; 11 nucleotides agree with TRBD1. The germline V gene has CDR1 KGHSH and CDR2 LQKENI. The V and J ends lost 5 bases and 1 base, in that order; junction bases with no gene match: 9. This CDR3 region has 17 residues. CDR3 loop: CASSSGQGVLGNTEAFF. For the CDR3, the DNA is TGTGCCAGCTCATCGGGACAGGGGGTGCTGGGGAACACTGAAGCTTTCTTT.

The chain carries TRBV30 and TRBJ2-3; D remains ambiguous. Germline assignment: CDR1 GTSNPN and CDR2 SVGIG (reference sequence). This CDR3 is 15 amino acids long. The ends were cut back, 1 base at V and 2 bases at J, with 13 bases in the middle. In DNA form, the CDR3 reads TGTGCCTGGAGTGGGGCCCGGCGCTCCACAGATACGCAGTATTTT. Protein: CAWSGARRSTDTQYF.

J is TRBJ2-7 and V is TRBV6-1; 9 bases match TRBD1. Germline V lookup: CDR1 MNHNS, CDR2 SASEGT. The CDR3 runs to 15 residues. Trimming removed 6 bases from V and 4 bases from J; junction bases left unmatched: 10. For the CDR3, the DNA is TGTGCCAGCAGCCCAGCCGGGACAGGGTTTTACGAGCAGTACTTC. Residues: CASSPAGTGFYEQYF.

This clone occurred once. This chain uses TRBV5-4 with TRBJ2-2, with TRBD2 matching 7 bases. Looked up from germline, CDR1 is SGHNT and CDR2 is YYREEE (reference sequence). V dropped 5 bases and J dropped 6; count of bases not matched to a gene: 4. This CDR3 spans 13 amino acids. The CDR3 spells CASSSTSAGELFF. In DNA form, the CDR3 reads TGTGCCAGCAGTTCTACTAGCGCCGGGGAGCTGTTTTTT.

The J gene is TRBJ1-2, the V gene TRBV5-6; the D is unclear. Germline V lookup: CDR1 SGHDT, CDR2 YYEEEE. This CDR3 comprises 14 residues. V was clipped by 6 bases and J by 4 bases, with 16 bases between them. CDR3: CASNSLDRSYGYTF. The CDR3 DNA follows: TGTGCCAGCAACTCTCTGGACCGATCCTATGGCTACACCTTC. Looking up the rest from reference TRBV5-6 and TRBJ1-2 gives the full variable domain: DAGVTQSPTHLIKTRGQQVTLRCSPKSGHDTVSWYQQALGQGPQFIFQYYEEEERQRGNFPDRFSGHQFPNYSSELNVNALLLGDSALYLCASNSLDRSYGYTFGSGTRLTVV.

The rearrangement uses TRBV5-1 and TRBJ1-2; TRBD1 is a possible D gene (6 bases). The length of the CDR3 is 16 residues. The germline gives CDR1 SGHRS, CDR2 YFSETQ. V gave up 4 bases and J gave up 0 bases, with 16 bases separating them. DNA of the CDR3: TGCGCCAGCAGCCAGACAGGCACTCGCACTAACTATGGCTACACCTTC. Translation gives CASSQTGTRTNYGYTF.

The rearrangement uses TRBV9 and TRBJ2-7, with D maybe TRBD2 (6 bases). Germline V gene data show CDR1 as SGDLS and CDR2 as YYNGEE. The V gene lost 0 bases and the J gene lost 2 bases, with 12 bases spanning the gap. The CDR3 extends over 15 amino acids. The CDR3 loop reads CASSVGQGGPYEQYF. Written as DNA, the CDR3 is TGTGCCAGCAGCGTAGGCCAGGGAGGCCCCTACGAGCAGTACTTC.